The sequence of this T cell receptor beta chain was determined in a study of metastatic and nonmetastatic thyroid tumors. Study background: Repertoires of blood and of tissue (tumor or nodule) from malignant and benign thyroid patients were compared. Study-wide findings and caveats: It was reported that TCR beta diversity was significantly higher in malignant thyroid tumors than benign nodules, in blood and tumor.

No treatment had been given to any patient before thyroid surgery. Remarks on this clone: The antigen remains undetermined.

Source study methods: Clinicopathological groups supplied CDR3 differences that were used to build a distant-metastasis classifier for papillary thyroid cancer. TCRdb re-called clones via MiXCR from the PCR reads. The V and J calls were not made by the authors but by TCRdb's processing. This sample carries 3,000 to 4,000 clones, about a third of them seen once, and the ten largest clones take approximately 51%. This CDR3 comprises 13 residues. Trimming removed 1 base from V and 6 bases from J, with 9 bases in between. Per germline, CDR1 MNHEY and CDR2 SVGEGT. The chain is built from TRBV6-2 or TRBV6-3 and TRBJ1-2; the D is unclear. What was sequenced was tumor tissue. This sequence was found in a female donor with papillary thyroid cancer or a benign thyroid nodule (not recorded which). Some clones in this sample may be carry-over from other donors' samples. This CDR3 is CASSYFEGNGYTF. The CDR3 DNA reads TGTGCCAGCAGTTACTTTGAGGGAAATGGCTACACCTTC.